The 29 T cell receptor beta chains in this list originate from one sample, sequenced in a study of blood T cell repertoires in COVID-19. Profiled with immunoSEQ multiplex PCR; TCRdb holds only in-frame clones, not every one. The table includes about 150,000 clones, around 85% detected once. Sample: peripheral blood. The origin of the receptors is a man aged 65-85 years with acute or convalescent COVID-19.

The genes are TRBV28 and TRBJ2-5; 7 positions match TRBD1. The CDR3 is 14 amino acids. With 3 bases clipped from V and 5 bases from J, the junction kept 6 bases outside the gene matches. Germline V gene lookup returns CDR1 MDHEN and CDR2 SYDVKM. The CDR3 reads CASSLPGGSETQYF. The CDR3 region has the DNA TGTGCCAGCAGTTTGCCAGGGGGATCGGAGACCCAGTACTTC.

The rearrangement uses TRBV24-1 and TRBJ2-5; 8 bases are shared with TRBD1. V was clipped by 4 bases and J by 1 base; unmatched bases: 4. Germline V lookup: CDR1 KGHDR, CDR2 SFDVKD. The CDR3 is 15 residues long. CDR3 nucleotide sequence: TGTGCCACCAGTGACCGACAGGGGACCCAAGAGACCCAGTACTTC. It codes for CATSDRQGTQETQYF.

V is TRBV18 and J is TRBJ2-7; D unclear. The V gene lost 2 bases and the J gene lost 5 bases, with 13 bases spanning the gap. CDR3 size: 14 residues. The V gene's germline CDR1 is KGHSH and CDR2 LQKENI. The CDR3 DNA is TGTGCCAGCTCACCAGGGTTCGGGTATAACGAGCAGTACTTC. Translation: CASSPGFGYNEQYF.

The chain joins TRBV5-1 to TRBJ2-3; 8 nucleotides match TRBD2. Trimming removed 4 bases from V and 4 bases from J; junction bases left unmatched: 8. The germline gives CDR1 SGHRS, CDR2 YFSETQ. There are 15 residues in the CDR3. The CDR3 DNA follows: TGCGCCAGCAGCCCTGGGCTAGCGGGCCCAGATACGCAGTATTTT. It translates to CASSPGLAGPDTQYF.

The chain employs TRBV5-1 and TRBJ2-6; 8 nucleotides line up with TRBD1. The CDR3 is made up of 16 amino acids. V lost 4 bases and J lost 4; bases outside the gene matches: 7. Germline V gives CDR1 SGHRS, CDR2 YFSETQ. DNA for the CDR3: TGCGCCAGCAGCACGCAGGGGGCGCGGGGGGCCAACGTCCTGACTTTC. Translated, it gives CASSTQGARGANVLTF.

The chain carries TRBV4-3 and TRBJ2-1; D call uncertain. This CDR3 spans 14 amino acids. Germline values: CDR1 LGHNA, CDR2 YSLEER. V lost 0 bases to trimming and J lost 8 bases, with 11 bases between them. CDR3 residues: CASSQDVGYHEQFF. The DNA for the CDR3 is TGCGCCAGCAGCCAAGATGTCGGGTACCATGAGCAGTTCTTC.

The J gene is TRBJ1-3, the V gene TRBV2; 7 bases match TRBD1. Germline CDR1 SNHLY, CDR2 FYNNEI. The V segment lost 6 bases and the J segment 0 bases; nucleotides outside the gene matches: 8. CDR3 size: 16 residues. Written as DNA, the CDR3 is TGTGCCAGCAGCGGGACAGCCTCATACTCTGGAAACACCATATATTTT. It encodes CASSGTASYSGNTIYF.

The CDR3 DNA follows: TGTGCCAGCAGCTGGAGGACGACCGGCTACAATGAGCAGTTCTTC. Protein sequence: CASSWRTTGYNEQFF. V and J are TRBV5-8 and TRBJ2-1, with D possibly being TRBD2 (5 bases). Per the germline V gene, CDR1 is SGHTS and CDR2 is YDEGEE. V shed 3 bases and J shed 3 bases, with 13 bases lying between them. This CDR3 has 15 residues.

The genes are TRBV3-1 (or the pseudogene TRBV3-2) and TRBJ2-7; 7 bases map to TRBD1. The CDR3 has 15 residues. Looked up from germline, CDR1 is LGHDT and CDR2 is YNNKEL (reference sequence). With 4 bases clipped from V and 2 bases from J, the junction kept 8 bases outside the gene matches. The CDR3 sequence is CASSPRQGRPYEQYF. CDR3 DNA sequence: TGTGCCAGCAGCCCCCGACAGGGAAGGCCCTACGAGCAGTACTTC.

The rearrangement uses TRBV27 and TRBJ2-1, with a weak D call TRBD2 (5 bases). Germline V gene lookup returns CDR1 MNHEY and CDR2 SMNVEV (reference sequence). The CDR3 has 11 residues. In DNA, the CDR3 is TGTGCTAGCGAGCGTTACAATGAGCAGTTCTTC. Translation gives CASERYNEQFF.

The rearrangement links TRBV28 to TRBJ1-2, with TRBD1 matching over 7 bases. The CDR3 sequence is 13 residues long. V was pared by 3 bases and J by 7 bases, with 5 bases of the junction left unmatched. Germline V lookup: CDR1 MDHEN, CDR2 SYDVKM. The CDR3 region has the DNA TGTGCCAGCAGTTTTGTACAGGGGAGTGGCTACACCTTC. This gives the protein CASSFVQGSGYTF.

This clone appeared a single time. The gene calls are TRBV7-2 and TRBJ2-1; 13 nucleotides agree with TRBD2. The CDR3 is 15 amino acids. With V trimmed by 5 bases and J by 8 bases, 6 bases remained unmatched. CDR1 is SGHTA, CDR2 FQGNSA, per germline. CDR3 residues: CASSRRLAGGDEQFF. In nucleotides, the CDR3 is TGTGCCAGCAGCCGCAGACTAGCGGGGGGTGATGAGCAGTTCTTC.

V is TRBV7-2 and J is TRBJ1-2, with TRBD1 as a possible D gene (6 bases). Germline V gives CDR1 SGHTA, CDR2 FQGNSA. V lost 3 bases and J 5 bases, leaving 7 bases between the germline ends. This CDR3 is built from 12 residues. CDR3 protein: CASSFTGYGYTF. CDR3 coding DNA: TGTGCCAGCAGCTTCACAGGGTATGGCTACACCTTC. Filled out from reference TRBV7-2 and TRBJ1-2, the complete variable domain reads GAGVSQSPSNKVTEKGKDVELRCDPISGHTALYWYRQSLGQGLEFLIYFQGNSAPDKSGLPSDRFSAERTGGSVSTLTIQRTQQEDSAVYLCASSFTGYGYTFGSGTRLTVV.

This clone showed up just a few times. The chain recombines TRBV5-4 with TRBJ2-3; 7 bases fit TRBD1. V dropped 4 bases and J dropped 2; count of bases not matched to a gene: 10. Germline lookup yields CDR1 SGHNT and CDR2 YYREEE (reference sequence). This CDR3 region has 16 residues. This CDR3 is CASSPRTGLLTDTQYF. Here the CDR3 DNA reads TGTGCCAGCAGCCCTCGGACAGGCTTACTCACAGATACGCAGTATTTT.

This clone was detected once. The chain employs TRBV28 and TRBJ2-5, with D tentatively TRBD2 (7 bases). The ends were cut back, 3 bases at V and 1 base at J, with 12 bases in the middle. In germline, CDR1 is MDHEN, CDR2 SYDVKM. This CDR3 spans 15 amino acids. DNA for the CDR3: TGTGCCAGCAGTTTCGGGGGGACACGCCAAGAGACCCAGTACTTC. This codes for CASSFGGTRQETQYF.

V is TRBV28 and J is TRBJ2-1; unclear D gene. This CDR3 contains 12 residues. The germline CDR1 and CDR2 sequences are MDHEN and SYDVKM. Trimming removed 5 bases from V and 7 bases from J, with 9 bases in between. The CDR3 DNA sequence: TGTGCCAGCAGTCAAAACTGGAATGAGCAGTTCTTC. Protein product: CASSQNWNEQFF. The whole variable domain, remainder taken from reference TRBV28 and TRBJ2-1, is DVKVTQSSRYLVKRTGEKVFLECVQDMDHENMFWYRQDPGLGLRLIYFSYDVKMKEKGDIPEGYSVSREKKERFSLILESASTNQTSMYLCASSQNWNEQFFGPGTRLTVL.

V usage is TRBV5-4 and J usage is TRBJ1-3; D perhaps matches TRBD1 (5 bases). This CDR3 is built from 17 residues. Germline V lookup: CDR1 SGHNT, CDR2 YYREEE (reference sequence). The ends were cut back, 2 bases at V and 1 base at J, with 16 bases in the middle. CDR3 nucleotide sequence: TGTGCCAGCAGCTTTAATGTGGGGGGTTTATCTGGAAACACCATATATTTT. It codes for CASSFNVGGLSGNTIYF.

The sample holds a few counts of this clone. This sequence joins TRBV19 and TRBJ2-2; 10 bases match TRBD2. Losses at the gene ends were 4 bases for V and 4 bases for J; bases not matched to a gene: 0. This CDR3 region has 14 residues. Germline CDR1 is LNHDA and CDR2 is SQIVND (reference sequence). The CDR3 DNA reads TGTGCCAGTAGTACTAGCGGGAGCACCGGGGAGCTGTTTTTT. Protein sequence: CASSTSGSTGELFF.

The chain recombines TRBV6-2 or TRBV6-3 with TRBJ2-2, with TRBD2 matching over 10 bases. With V trimmed by 2 bases and J by 1 base, 4 bases remained unmatched. CDR1 and CDR2 from the germline V gene are MNHEY and SVGEGT. The CDR3 spans 17 residues. The CDR3 sequence: CASSYSRTSGNTGELFF. CDR3 nucleotides: TGTGCCAGCAGTTACAGCAGGACTAGCGGGAACACCGGGGAGCTGTTTTTT.

This clone was counted only a few times. The CDR3 region is CASSPGLAGALPNTGELFF. In DNA, the CDR3 is TGTGCCAGTAGTCCCGGACTAGCGGGAGCTCTGCCTAACACCGGGGAGCTGTTTTTT. The J gene is TRBJ2-2, the V gene TRBV19; 13 nucleotides align to TRBD2. V lost 5 bases, J lost 2 bases, and 11 bases stayed unmatched. CDR1 LNHDA and CDR2 SQIVND come from the germline V gene (reference sequence). The CDR3 has 19 residues.

The genes are TRBV11-3 and TRBJ2-1; 7 positions agree with TRBD2. Losses at the gene ends were 5 bases for V and 10 bases for J; bases not matched to a gene: 14. The CDR3 totals 15 residues. Germline CDR1 and CDR2: SGHNT and YENEEA. In DNA form, the CDR3 reads TGTGCCAGCAGCCCGGGGAGTGCGCGGGAGAAAGAGCAGTTCTTC. It yields the protein CASSPGSAREKEQFF. Variable domain in full (rest from reference TRBV11-3 and TRBJ2-1): EAGVVQSPRYKIIEKKQPVAFWCNPISGHNTLYWYLQNLGQGPELLIRYENEEAVDDSQLPKDRFSAERLKGVDSTLKIQPAELGDSAVYLCASSPGSAREKEQFFGPGTRLTVL.

V gene TRBV29-1 combines with J gene TRBJ2-1; 14 nucleotides line up with TRBD2. Trimming took 4 bases from V and 1 from J; bases not matched to a gene: 0. Germline V gene sequence: CDR1 SQVTM, CDR2 ANQGSEA. The CDR3 is 15 amino acids. This chain's CDR3 is CSVGLAGGSYNEQFF. The CDR3 coding sequence is TGCAGCGTTGGACTAGCGGGAGGGTCCTACAATGAGCAGTTCTTC.

A remark on this clone: One end of the junction does not line up with germline, which may come from a read error. V is TRBV7-7 and J is TRBJ2-7, with a weak D call TRBD1 (6 bases). The CDR3 extends over 13 amino acids. CDR1 is SSHAT and CDR2 is FNYEAQ in the germline V gene (reference sequence). CDR3 DNA sequence: TGTGCTAGCAGCTTAAACAGGGCCCACGAGCAGTACTTC. This translates into CASSLNRAHEQYF.

The CDR3 region has the DNA TGTGCCAGCAGCCGCGATGGGGGGGCGGGCACCGGGGAGCTGTTTTTT. Protein product: CASSRDGGAGTGELFF. The chain couples TRBV11-3 to TRBJ2-2; maybe TRBD2 (7 bases). This CDR3 is built from 16 residues. With 5 bases removed from V and 4 bases from J, the gap between germline ends came to 17 bases. The germline CDR1 and CDR2 sequences are SGHNT and YENEEA.

In its sample, this clone was seen once. J is TRBJ2-2 and V is TRBV18, with D possibly TRBD2 on 5 matching bases. V lost 1 base and J 1 base, leaving 7 bases between the germline ends. This CDR3 contains 15 residues. Germline V gene sequence: CDR1 KGHSH, CDR2 LQKENI. CDR3: CASSPRELNTGELFF. The CDR3 region has the DNA TGTGCCAGCTCACCACGGGAGTTGAACACCGGGGAGCTGTTTTTT.

The V gene is TRBV5-8, the J gene TRBJ2-5, with 11 bases that match TRBD2. The length of the CDR3 is 17 residues. Losses at the gene ends were 2 bases for V and 2 bases for J; bases not matched to a gene: 8. Germline V gene lookup returns CDR1 SGHTS and CDR2 YDEGEE. The CDR3 reads CASSLPTGTSGQETQYF. The CDR3 DNA sequence: TGTGCCAGCAGCTTACCCACTGGGACTAGCGGACAAGAGACCCAGTACTTC.

This clone turned up a few times. The rearrangement links TRBV1 to TRBJ1-5; the listed D gene, TRBD1, was not tested against the DNA. TRBV1 represents a pseudogene. The length of the CDR3 is 14 residues. The CDR3 loop is CTSSQDRSYQPQHF. The CDR3 nucleotides are TGCACCAGCAGCCAAGATCGCAGTTATCAGCCCCAGCATTTT.

The CDR3 here is CAISPGLAGANQPQHF. CDR3 DNA sequence: TGTGCCATCAGTCCGGGCTTGGCAGGGGCCAATCAGCCCCAGCATTTT. The chain recombines TRBV10-3 with TRBJ1-5, with D possibly matching TRBD1 (6 bases). Germline CDR1 is ENHRY and CDR2 is SYGVKD. This CDR3 comprises 16 residues. Trimming took off 5 bases at V and 3 bases at J, with 17 bases between the two ends.

This sequence joins TRBV10-2 and TRBJ2-5; TRBD2 aligns across 12 bases. CDR3 length equals 16 residues. V lost 5 bases and J lost 1; bases outside the gene matches: 5. Germline V gene sequence: CDR1 WSHSY, CDR2 SAAADI. In DNA, the CDR3 is TGCGCCAGCAGTCTAGCGGGAGGGGGTTTCCAAGAGACCCAGTACTTC. It is translated as CASSLAGGGFQETQYF.